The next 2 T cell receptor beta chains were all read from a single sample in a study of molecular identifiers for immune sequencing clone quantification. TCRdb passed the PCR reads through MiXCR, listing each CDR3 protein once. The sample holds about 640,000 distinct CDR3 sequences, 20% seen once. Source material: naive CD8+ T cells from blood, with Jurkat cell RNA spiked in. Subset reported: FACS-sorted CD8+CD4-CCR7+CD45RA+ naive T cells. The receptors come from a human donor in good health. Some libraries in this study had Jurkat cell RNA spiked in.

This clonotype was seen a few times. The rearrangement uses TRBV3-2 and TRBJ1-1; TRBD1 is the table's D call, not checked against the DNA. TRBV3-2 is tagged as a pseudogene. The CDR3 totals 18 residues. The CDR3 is CASSQEGHHIPRYTEAFF. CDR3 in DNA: TGTGCCAGCAGCCAAGAGGGACATCATATACCAAGGTACACTGAAGCTTTCTTT.

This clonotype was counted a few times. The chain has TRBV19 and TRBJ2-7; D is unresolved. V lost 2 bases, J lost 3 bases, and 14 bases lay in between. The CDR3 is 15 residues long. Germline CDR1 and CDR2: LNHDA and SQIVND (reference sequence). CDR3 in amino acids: CASSIKAGLHYEQYF. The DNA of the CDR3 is TGTGCCAGTAGTATAAAAGCCGGGCTTCACTACGAGCAGTACTTC.